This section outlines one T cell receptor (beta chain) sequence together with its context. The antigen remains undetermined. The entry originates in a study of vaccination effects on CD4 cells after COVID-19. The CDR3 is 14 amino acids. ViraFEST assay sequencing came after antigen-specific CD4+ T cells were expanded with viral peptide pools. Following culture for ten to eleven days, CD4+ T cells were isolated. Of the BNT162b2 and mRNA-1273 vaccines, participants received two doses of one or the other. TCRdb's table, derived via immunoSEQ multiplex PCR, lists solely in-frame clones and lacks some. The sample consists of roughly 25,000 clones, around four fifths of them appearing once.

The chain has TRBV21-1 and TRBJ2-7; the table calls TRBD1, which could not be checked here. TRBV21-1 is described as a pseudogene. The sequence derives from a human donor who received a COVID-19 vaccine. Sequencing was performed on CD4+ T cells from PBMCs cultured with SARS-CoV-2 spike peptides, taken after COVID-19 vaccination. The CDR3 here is CASSPWGRNYEQYF. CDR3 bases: TGTGCCAGCAGCCCTTGGGGCCGGAACTACGAGCAGTACTTC.